The clone carrying this T cell receptor beta chain was detected many times. The antigen remains undetermined. For the second PCR, which ran for about 6 to 11 cycles, a sample-barcoded 5' primer and a J-beta primer mix were used. A template-switch adaptor containing 12 random nucleotides labeled each cDNA molecule. TCRdb called the 5' RACE reads again in MiXCR, with one record for every CDR3 protein. The table records approximately 800,000 distinct CDR3 sequences, about 46% of them present only once. The entry originates in a study of blood T cells in healthy people across ages. The overall study: About one barcoded beta molecule per two T cells was the capture yield of template switching. Study results and caveats: In older individuals, TCR beta diversity per million T cells was lower, falling roughly linearly with age.

The CDR3 totals 14 residues. This receptor was taken from an elderly man in good health. The chain uses TRBV21-1 and TRBJ2-5; the table's TRBD2 call for D was not verified on the DNA. TRBV21-1 is marked as a pseudogene. Sequenced: blood. CDR3 DNA: TGTGCCAGCAGCCAACACCTAGCGGGAGAGACCCAGTACTTC. Its protein product is CASSQHLAGETQYF.